One T cell receptor beta chain is described in this entry. This specimen belongs to a study of blood T cell repertoires in COVID-19. Study details: PBMCs, B-cell-depleted T cells, or T cells were the source of the cDNA or gDNA that made up the material.

In the original workflow: Reference gene primer amplification gave nucleated cell count estimates. Libraries were prepared by immunoSEQ multiplex PCR; TCRdb keeps only in-frame clonotypes and omits some of them. That table is the source of V, J and clone size, and D and trimming were worked out from the DNA. This table has about 120,000 clones, 81% appearing once. The CDR3 is 13 residues long. V shed 4 bases and J shed 6 bases, with 13 bases lying between them. Germline V gene lookup returns CDR1 SGHDN and CDR2 FVKESK. The clonotype was recovered from a human donor in a cohort sampled during active COVID-19. Sequenced material: peripheral blood. The chain links TRBV14 to TRBJ2-7; possible D gene TRBD2, 6 bases. This CDR3 reads CASSPGGAGEQYF. CDR3 nucleotide sequence: TGTGCCAGCAGCCCCGGAGGGGCGGGCGAGCAGTACTTC. Full variable domain (rest looked up from reference TRBV14 and TRBJ2-7): EAGVTQFPSHSVIEKGQTVTLRCDPISGHDNLYWYRRVMGKEIKFLLHFVKESKQDESGMPNNRFLAERTGGTYSTLKVQPAELEDSGVYFCASSPGGAGEQYFGPGTRLTVT.